This passage covers 20 T cell receptor beta chains from one sample sequenced in a study of T cell responses to AZD1222 COVID-19 vaccine. The repertoire was sequenced with immunoSEQ multiplex PCR; TCRdb's copy has only in-frame clones and lacks some. The sample shows around 130,000 clones, around 90% of them seen only once. Sequences were derived from peripheral blood, sampled 28 days after the second AZD1222 dose. These receptors were obtained from an adult who received the AZD1222 COVID-19 vaccine.

The chain has TRBV18 and TRBJ1-2, with 7 bases identical to TRBD1. The CDR3 has 13 residues. CDR1 and CDR2 (germline): KGHSH, LQKENI. After removal of 8 bases from V and 2 bases from J, the junction contained 5 bases not matched to a gene. Written as DNA, the CDR3 is TGTGCCAGCGCGACAGGGTCAAACTATGGCTACACCTTC. Translating gives CASATGSNYGYTF.

The J gene is TRBJ2-3, the V gene TRBV28; 8 nucleotides match TRBD2. The V and J ends lost 10 bases and 3 bases, in that order; junction bases with no gene match: 9. Germline V gene data show CDR1 as MDHEN and CDR2 as SYDVKM. This CDR3 comprises 14 residues. This CDR3 is CATVSGGLTDTQYF. The CDR3 DNA follows: TGTGCCACAGTGTCGGGAGGGCTAACAGATACGCAGTATTTT.

The chain joins TRBV5-6 to TRBJ2-1, with D tentatively TRBD2 (5 bases). CDR3 length: 15 residues. V was shortened by 2 bases and J by 1 base, with 10 bases between the two germline ends. Germline assignment: CDR1 SGHDT and CDR2 YYEEEE. CDR3 in DNA: TGTGCCAGCAGCTTACGGGAATATTCCTACAATGAGCAGTTCTTC. Translation: CASSLREYSYNEQFF.

The V and J genes are TRBV28 and TRBJ1-2; D might be TRBD1 (5 bases). Trimming took off 8 bases at V and 8 bases at J, with 21 bases between the two ends. This CDR3 has 14 residues. Germline lookup yields CDR1 MDHEN and CDR2 SYDVKM. The CDR3 loop reads CASSIMGEGKGYTF. For the CDR3, the DNA is TGTGCCAGCTCGATCATGGGGGAGGGTAAAGGCTACACCTTC.

This chain joins TRBV6-4 and TRBJ2-1; 9 positions match TRBD1. Germline V CDR1 and CDR2: MRHNA, SNTAGT. CDR3 length equals 15 residues. V trimming: 5 bases; J trimming: 4 bases; junction bases outside the gene matches: 6. Here the CDR3 reads CASSQDRGGYNEQFF. The CDR3 bases are TGTGCCAGCAGTCAGGACAGGGGAGGATACAATGAGCAGTTCTTC.

This chain links TRBV11-2 with TRBJ2-1; 10 bases match TRBD1. The CDR3 contains 16 residues. Germline assignment: CDR1 SGHAT and CDR2 FQNNGV. The V and J ends lost 4 bases and 4 bases, in that order; junction bases with no gene match: 7. CDR3 sequence (DNA): TGTGCCAGCAGCTCCTACAAGGGACAGGGGTACAATGAGCAGTTCTTC. Its translation is CASSSYKGQGYNEQFF.

The chain employs TRBV7-9 and TRBJ2-2; D call uncertain. V dropped 2 bases and J dropped 10 bases, with 8 bases sitting between them. Germline CDR1 is SEHNR and CDR2 is FQNEAQ (reference sequence). The CDR3 has 12 residues. The CDR3 loop reads CASSLPPAELFF. CDR3 DNA: TGTGCCAGCAGCTTACCCCCGGCGGAGCTGTTTTTT.

The rearrangement uses TRBV20-1 and TRBJ2-5; 7 bases line up with TRBD2. V trimming: 3 bases; J trimming: 2 bases; junction bases outside the gene matches: 12. The CDR3 sequence is 16 residues long. Germline values: CDR1 DFQATT, CDR2 SNEGSKA (reference sequence). The CDR3 DNA follows: TGCAGTGCTAGTGGGGCGGGTAGCGGGCTGCAAGAGACCCAGTACTTC. It is translated as CSASGAGSGLQETQYF.

The chain joins TRBV6-5 to TRBJ2-2; 9 bases agree with TRBD1. CDR3 length: 15 amino acids. Germline V gene sequence: CDR1 MNHEY, CDR2 SVGAGI. With V trimmed by 8 bases and J by 7 bases, 11 bases remained unmatched. CDR3 loop: CASSMGQGGIGELFF. The CDR3 coding sequence is TGTGCCAGCTCTATGGGACAGGGAGGGATCGGGGAGCTGTTTTTT.

This chain joins TRBV6-5 and TRBJ1-1; no definite D call. V gave up 6 bases and J gave up 4 bases, with 12 bases separating them. This CDR3 contains 13 residues. Germline CDR1 MNHEY, CDR2 SVGAGI. CDR3 loop: CASRPPGGTEAFF. CDR3 nucleotide sequence: TGTGCCAGCAGACCTCCTGGTGGCACTGAAGCTTTCTTT.

As to this clone: Other DNA sequences of this sample code for an identical CDR3. The chain is built from TRBV11-2 and TRBJ2-5; D gene ambiguous. The CDR3 loop spans 11 amino acids. Trimming took 3 bases from V and 5 from J, leaving 4 bases between them. In germline, CDR1 is SGHAT, CDR2 FQNNGV. Here the CDR3 DNA reads TGTGCCAGCAGCTTGGCCGAGACCCAGTACTTC. This codes for CASSLAETQYF.

This chain joins TRBV19 and TRBJ1-1; a weak D match, TRBD1 (6 bases). The germline CDR1 and CDR2 sequences are LNHDA and SQIVND (reference sequence). The CDR3 sequence is 15 residues long. V was shortened by 2 bases and J by 3 bases, with 13 bases between the two germline ends. The CDR3 DNA is TGTGCCAGTAGTATAAGGGCAGGGGAGTACACTGAAGCTTTCTTT. It encodes CASSIRAGEYTEAFF.

CDR3 in DNA: TGTGCCAGCAGCCCTAAGACAGCATATAATTCACCCCTCCACTTT. Translating gives CASSPKTAYNSPLHF. The chain couples TRBV5-4 to TRBJ1-6, with TRBD1 as a possible D gene (5 bases). V dropped 4 bases and J dropped 4 bases, with 12 bases sitting between them. Germline V CDR1 and CDR2: SGHNT, YYREEE (reference sequence). The CDR3 is made up of 15 amino acids. Full variable domain (missing parts from reference TRBV5-4 and TRBJ1-6): ETGVTQSPTHLIKTRGQQVTLRCSSQSGHNTVSWYQQALGQGPQFIFQYYREEENGRGNFPPRFSGLQFPNYSSELNVNALELDDSALYLCASSPKTAYNSPLHFGNGTRLTVT.

The genes are TRBV29-1 and TRBJ2-1, with TRBD2 matching 7 bases. The CDR3 spans 13 residues. Per germline, CDR1 SQVTM and CDR2 ANQGSEA. V lost 4 bases to trimming and J lost 8 bases; unmatched junction nucleotides: 8. As DNA, the CDR3 is TGCAGCGTTGTAGGCGGGAGCTTCTATGAGCAGTTCTTC. Translated, it gives CSVVGGSFYEQFF.

The V and J genes are TRBV3-1 (or the pseudogene TRBV3-2) and TRBJ2-3; 9 bases match TRBD1. The J segment lost 1 base and the V segment lost 5 bases, leaving 7 bases of the junction unmatched. Germline lookup yields CDR1 LGHDT and CDR2 YNNKEL (reference sequence). The CDR3 runs to 16 residues. The CDR3 protein is CASSTHRGLGTDTQYF. DNA of the CDR3: TGTGCCAGCAGCACTCACAGGGGGCTCGGCACAGATACGCAGTATTTT.

V and J are TRBV7-2 and TRBJ2-5; perhaps TRBD2 as D (6 bases). Per the germline V gene, CDR1 is SGHTA and CDR2 is FQGNSA. This CDR3 has 15 residues. V lost 5 bases and J lost 5, with 18 bases in between. The CDR3 loop reads CASSTIRAGGETQYF. The DNA of the CDR3 is TGTGCCAGCAGCACGATTAGGGCTGGGGGGGAGACCCAGTACTTC.

The chain has TRBV10-3 and TRBJ1-4; D might be TRBD1 (6 bases). The CDR3 is 14 amino acids. V lost 6 bases and J lost 7, with 15 bases in between. Germline lookup yields CDR1 ENHRY and CDR2 SYGVKD. CDR3 region: CAISEREQGEKLFF. CDR3 DNA sequence: TGTGCCATCAGCGAGAGGGAACAGGGTGAAAAACTGTTTTTT.

The rearrangement joins TRBV6-5 to TRBJ1-2; D unclear. V gave up 6 bases and J gave up 3 bases, with 14 bases separating them. Germline assignment: CDR1 MNHEY and CDR2 SVGAGI. The CDR3 runs 14 residues. The CDR3 region has the DNA TGTGCCAGCAGAAGTCCAGGATCCCACTATGGCTACACCTTC. It translates to CASRSPGSHYGYTF.

This clone came up a few times. V gene TRBV2 combines with J gene TRBJ1-1; 7 bases are shared with TRBD1. CDR3 size: 15 residues. The V and J ends lost 6 bases and 8 bases, in that order; junction bases with no gene match: 15. The V gene's germline CDR1 is SNHLY and CDR2 FYNNEI. The CDR3: CASSSSGTDYSEAFF. For the CDR3, the DNA is TGTGCCAGCAGCTCTTCCGGGACAGACTACTCCGAAGCTTTCTTT.

The chain is built from TRBV30 and TRBJ2-5; D perhaps matches TRBD1 (5 bases). V lost 6 bases, J lost 0 bases, and 11 bases lay in between. The germline V gene encodes CDR1 GTSNPN and CDR2 SVGIG (reference sequence). The CDR3 contains 13 residues. This CDR3 is CACLQVNQETQYF. The CDR3 bases are TGTGCCTGTTTACAGGTGAACCAAGAGACCCAGTACTTC.